This T cell receptor (beta chain) was captured by sequencing in a study of shared T cell receptors in the human thymus. Data came from immunoSEQ multiplex PCR; TCRdb stores just in-frame clones and leaves some out. The sample holds hundreds of thousands of clones; 70% to 80% are singletons and the top ten take more than 0.01%. The data were also submitted as part of a second study, on human thymus T cells. Per that paper: Those donating were healthy Finnish infants in corrective surgery for congenital heart defects. Thymus was obtained from resections taken during corrective heart surgery. Thymic and blood repertoires showed apparently biased V and J gene usage. Unrelated people showed highly overlapping thymic repertoires, related research reported.

The sample was thymocytes. The TCR originated in a boy less than two years old with a congenital heart defect.

The CDR3 DNA reads TGCGCCAGCAGTCAATGGTCGGGGAATTACACCGGGGAGCTGTTTTTT. Its protein product is CASSQWSGNYTGELFF. The chain is built from TRBV23-1 and TRBJ2-2; D possibly corresponds to TRBD2 (5 bases). TRBV23-1 is marked as an open reading frame, function uncertain. The CDR3 runs to 16 residues. Trimming removed 1 base at V and 3 bases at J, with 12 bases between.